The clone carrying this TCR beta chain came up a few times. What it binds is not known. Busulfan-fludarabine conditioning, marrow transplant, and cyclophosphamide on days +3 and +4 were administered. The CDR3 has 15 residues. The V and J ends lost 4 bases and 0 bases respectively, with 10 bases between them. Germline loops: CDR1 MNHNS, CDR2 SASEGT. These data are taken from a study of T cells after posttransplantation cyclophosphamide. The method was immunoSEQ multiplex PCR; TCRdb's version includes in-frame clones alone and lacks a portion of them. The repertoire holds about 10,000 clones, 82% seen once, with 15% in the top ten. Study conclusions and caveats: Donor CD8+ memory clones often dominated recipient blood repertoires at later times.

This receptor was taken from a female patient in her thirties or forties who received an allogeneic stem cell transplant from a related donor, was CMV-positive, and had no GVHD. These T cells may partly come from the graft donor. The V call is TRBV6-1, the J call TRBJ1-3, with no clear D. The sequencing here drew on PBMCs, taken roughly 1,900 days after a stem cell transplant with posttransplant cyclophosphamide. This CDR3 reads CASSGGQSSGNTIYF. CDR3 bases: TGTGCCAGCAGTGGAGGCCAAAGCTCTGGAAACACCATATATTTT.